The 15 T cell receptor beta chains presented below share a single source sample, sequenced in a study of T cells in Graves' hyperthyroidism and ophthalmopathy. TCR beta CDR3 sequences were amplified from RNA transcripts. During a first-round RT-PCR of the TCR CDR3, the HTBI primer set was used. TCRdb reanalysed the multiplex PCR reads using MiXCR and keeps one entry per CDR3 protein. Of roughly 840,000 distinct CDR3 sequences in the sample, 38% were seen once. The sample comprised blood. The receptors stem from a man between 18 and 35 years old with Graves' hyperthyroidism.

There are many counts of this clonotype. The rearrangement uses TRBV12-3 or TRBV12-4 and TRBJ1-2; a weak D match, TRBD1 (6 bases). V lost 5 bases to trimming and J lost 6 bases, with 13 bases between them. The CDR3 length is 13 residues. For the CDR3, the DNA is TGTGCCAGCAGTGAACAGGGAGGGCATGGCTACACCTTC. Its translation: CASSEQGGHGYTF.

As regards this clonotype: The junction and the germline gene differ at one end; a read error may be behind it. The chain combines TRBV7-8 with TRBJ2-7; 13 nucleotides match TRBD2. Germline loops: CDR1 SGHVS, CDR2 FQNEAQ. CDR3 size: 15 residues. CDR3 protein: CASSLLAGGDYERYF. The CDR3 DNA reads TGTGCCAGCAGCCTACTAGCGGGGGGGGACTACGAGCGGTACTTC.

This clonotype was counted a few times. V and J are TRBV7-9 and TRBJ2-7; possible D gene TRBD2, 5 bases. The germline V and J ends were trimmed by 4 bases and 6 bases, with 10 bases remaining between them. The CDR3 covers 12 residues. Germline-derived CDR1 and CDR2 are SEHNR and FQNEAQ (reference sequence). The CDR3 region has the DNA TGTGCCAGCAGCTCCACTAGTCCCGAGCAGTACTTC. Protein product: CASSSTSPEQYF.

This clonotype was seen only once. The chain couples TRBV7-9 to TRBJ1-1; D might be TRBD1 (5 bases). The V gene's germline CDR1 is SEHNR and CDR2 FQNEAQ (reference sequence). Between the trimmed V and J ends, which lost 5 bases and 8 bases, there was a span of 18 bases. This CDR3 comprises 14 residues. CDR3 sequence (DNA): TGTGCCAGCAGCCGAGGCGGGGCAGCAGGGGAAGCTTTCTTT. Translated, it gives CASSRGGAAGEAFF.

DNA for the CDR3: TGTGCCAGCGACGCGGCAAGTAGCCCTGAAGCTTTCTTT. This sequence encodes CASDAASSPEAFF. The chain joins TRBV6-5 to TRBJ1-1; no clear D gene. This CDR3 comprises 13 residues. V lost 8 bases to trimming and J lost 6 bases, with 16 bases between them. The germline CDR1 and CDR2 sequences are MNHEY and SVGAGI.

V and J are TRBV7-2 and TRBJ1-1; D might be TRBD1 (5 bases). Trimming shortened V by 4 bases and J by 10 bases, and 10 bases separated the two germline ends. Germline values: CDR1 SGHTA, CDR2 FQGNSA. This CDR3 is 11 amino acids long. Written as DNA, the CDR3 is TGTGCCAGCAGCTGGGGGGGACTAGCTTTCTTT. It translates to CASSWGGLAFF.

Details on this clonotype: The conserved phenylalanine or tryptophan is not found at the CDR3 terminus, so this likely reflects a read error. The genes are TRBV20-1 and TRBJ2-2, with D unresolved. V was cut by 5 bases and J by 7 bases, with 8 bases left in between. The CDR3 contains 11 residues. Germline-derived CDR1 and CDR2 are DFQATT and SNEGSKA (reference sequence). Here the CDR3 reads CSAGIFGELFL. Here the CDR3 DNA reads TGCAGTGCTGGTATCTTCGGGGAGCTGTTTCTT.

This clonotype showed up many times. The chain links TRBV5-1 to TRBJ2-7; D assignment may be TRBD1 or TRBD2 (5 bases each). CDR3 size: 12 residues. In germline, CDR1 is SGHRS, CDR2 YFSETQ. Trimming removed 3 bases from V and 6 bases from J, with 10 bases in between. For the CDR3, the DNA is TGCGCCAGCAGCTGGGACGGGTCCGAGCAGTACTTC. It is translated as CASSWDGSEQYF. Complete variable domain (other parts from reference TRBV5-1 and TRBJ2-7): KAGVTQTPRYLIKTRGQQVTLSCSPISGHRSVSWYQQTPGQGLQFLFEYFSETQRNKGNFPGRFSGRQFSNSRSEMNVSTLELGDSALYLCASSWDGSEQYFGPGTRLTVT.

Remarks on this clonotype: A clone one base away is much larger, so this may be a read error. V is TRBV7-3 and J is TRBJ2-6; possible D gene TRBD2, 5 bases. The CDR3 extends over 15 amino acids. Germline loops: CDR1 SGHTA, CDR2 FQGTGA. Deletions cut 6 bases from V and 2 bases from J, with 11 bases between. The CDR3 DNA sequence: TGTGCCAGCAGTTCCGGACTCACTGGGGCCAACGTCCTGACTTTC. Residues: CASSSGLTGANVLTF.

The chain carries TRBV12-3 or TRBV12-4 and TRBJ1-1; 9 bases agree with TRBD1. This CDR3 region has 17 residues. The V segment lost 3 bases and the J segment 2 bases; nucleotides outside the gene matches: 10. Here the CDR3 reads CASSFPAGTGRNTEAFF. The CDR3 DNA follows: TGTGCCAGCAGTTTCCCCGCCGGGACAGGGCGAAACACTGAAGCTTTCTTT.

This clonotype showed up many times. CDR3 DNA: TGTGCCAGCAGCCCACTATGGACAGGGGCTTCACCCCTCCACTTT. Its protein product is CASSPLWTGASPLHF. The V gene is TRBV7-2, the J gene TRBJ1-6; 9 nucleotides line up with TRBD1. This CDR3 is built from 15 residues. Germline CDR1 and CDR2: SGHTA and FQGNSA. The J segment lost 9 bases and the V segment lost 5 bases, leaving 8 bases of the junction unmatched.

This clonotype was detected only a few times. This CDR3 reads CASSSQGGPETQYF. CDR3 DNA: TGTGCCAGCAGTTCCCAGGGGGGCCCAGAGACCCAGTACTTC. The chain links TRBV12-3 or TRBV12-4 to TRBJ2-5; D possibly corresponds to TRBD1 (7 bases). The CDR3 is made up of 14 amino acids. Between the trimmed V and J ends, which lost 4 bases and 4 bases, there was a span of 13 bases.

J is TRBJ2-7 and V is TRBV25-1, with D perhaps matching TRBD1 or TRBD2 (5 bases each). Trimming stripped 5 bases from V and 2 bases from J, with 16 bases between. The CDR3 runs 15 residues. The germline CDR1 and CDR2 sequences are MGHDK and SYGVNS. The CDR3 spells CASSPVPGTPYEQYF. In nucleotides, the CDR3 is TGTGCCAGCAGTCCCGTCCCCGGGACGCCCTACGAGCAGTACTTC.

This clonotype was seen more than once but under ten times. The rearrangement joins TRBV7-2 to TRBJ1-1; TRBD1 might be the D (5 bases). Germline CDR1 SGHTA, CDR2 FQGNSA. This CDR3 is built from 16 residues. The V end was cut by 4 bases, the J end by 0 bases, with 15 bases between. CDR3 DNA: TGTGCCAGCAGCTCCCCCCCGGGACGGTTGAACACTGAAGCTTTCTTT. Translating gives CASSSPPGRLNTEAFF.

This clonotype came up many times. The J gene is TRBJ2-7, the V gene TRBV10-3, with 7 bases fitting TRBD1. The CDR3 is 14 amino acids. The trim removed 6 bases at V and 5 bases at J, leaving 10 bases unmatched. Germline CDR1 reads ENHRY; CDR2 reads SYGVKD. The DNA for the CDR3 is TGTGCCATCAGATCGGACAGGATCGCGGACGAGCAGTACTTC. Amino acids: CAIRSDRIADEQYF.